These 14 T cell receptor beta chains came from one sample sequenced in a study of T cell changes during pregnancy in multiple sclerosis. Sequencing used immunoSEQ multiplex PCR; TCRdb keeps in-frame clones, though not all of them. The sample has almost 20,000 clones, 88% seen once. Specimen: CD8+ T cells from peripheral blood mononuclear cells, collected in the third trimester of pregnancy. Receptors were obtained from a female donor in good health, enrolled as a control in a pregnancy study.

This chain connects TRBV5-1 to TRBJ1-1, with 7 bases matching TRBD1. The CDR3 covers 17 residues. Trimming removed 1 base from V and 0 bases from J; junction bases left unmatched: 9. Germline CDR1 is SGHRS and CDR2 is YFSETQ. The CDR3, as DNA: TGCGCCAGCAGCTTGAATCCCGGGACAGAATTGAACACTGAAGCTTTCTTT. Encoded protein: CASSLNPGTELNTEAFF. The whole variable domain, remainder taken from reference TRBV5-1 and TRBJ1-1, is KAGVTQTPRYLIKTRGQQVTLSCSPISGHRSVSWYQQTPGQGLQFLFEYFSETQRNKGNFPGRFSGRQFSNSRSEMNVSTLELGDSALYLCASSLNPGTELNTEAFFGQGTRLTVV.

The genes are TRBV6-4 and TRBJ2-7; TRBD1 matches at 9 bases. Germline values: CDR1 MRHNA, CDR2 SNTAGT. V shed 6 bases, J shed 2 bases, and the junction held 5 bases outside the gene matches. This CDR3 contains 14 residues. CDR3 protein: CASRGGQGTYEQYF. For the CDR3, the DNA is TGTGCCAGCAGAGGGGGACAGGGAACCTACGAGCAGTACTTC.

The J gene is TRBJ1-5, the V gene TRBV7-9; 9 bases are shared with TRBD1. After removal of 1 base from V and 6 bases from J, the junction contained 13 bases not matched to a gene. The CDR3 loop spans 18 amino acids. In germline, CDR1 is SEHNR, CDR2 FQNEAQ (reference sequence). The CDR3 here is CASSLVSGPGQGSQPQHF. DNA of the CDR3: TGTGCCAGCAGCTTAGTAAGCGGGCCGGGACAGGGTAGTCAGCCCCAGCATTTT.

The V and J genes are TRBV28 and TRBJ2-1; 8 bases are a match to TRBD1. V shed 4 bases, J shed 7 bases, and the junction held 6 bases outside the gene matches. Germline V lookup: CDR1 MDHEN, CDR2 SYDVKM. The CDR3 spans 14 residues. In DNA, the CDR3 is TGTGCCAGCAGTTGGCAGGGGGCTGAGAATGAGCAGTTCTTC. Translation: CASSWQGAENEQFF.

The CDR3 DNA reads as TGTGCCAGCAGCCAGCGGCTAGTGAAGGCAGATACGCAGTATTTT. This codes for CASSQRLVKADTQYF. The V and J genes are TRBV13 and TRBJ2-3; D is perhaps TRBD2 (5 bases). The CDR3 contains 15 residues. Between the trimmed V and J ends, which lost 5 bases and 4 bases, there was a span of 16 bases. CDR1 PRHDT and CDR2 FYEKMQ come from the germline V gene (reference sequence).

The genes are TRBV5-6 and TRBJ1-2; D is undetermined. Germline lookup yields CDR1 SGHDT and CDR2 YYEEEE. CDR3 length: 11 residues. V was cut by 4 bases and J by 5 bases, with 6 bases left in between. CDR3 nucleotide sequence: TGTGCCAGCAGCCGAGGGTATGGCTACACCTTC. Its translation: CASSRGYGYTF.

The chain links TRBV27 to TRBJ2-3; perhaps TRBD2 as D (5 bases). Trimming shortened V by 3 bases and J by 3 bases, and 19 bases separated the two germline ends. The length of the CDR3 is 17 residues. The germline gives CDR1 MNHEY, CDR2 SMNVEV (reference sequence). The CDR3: CASSLITPSEGTDTQYF. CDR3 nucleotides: TGTGCCAGCAGTTTGATTACCCCTTCCGAGGGTACAGATACGCAGTATTTT.

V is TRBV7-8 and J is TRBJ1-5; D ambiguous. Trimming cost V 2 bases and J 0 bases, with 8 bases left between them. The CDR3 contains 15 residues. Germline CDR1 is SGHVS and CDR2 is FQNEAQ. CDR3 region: CASSLSPHSNQPQHF. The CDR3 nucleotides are TGTGCCAGCAGCTTATCTCCACATAGCAATCAGCCCCAGCATTTT.

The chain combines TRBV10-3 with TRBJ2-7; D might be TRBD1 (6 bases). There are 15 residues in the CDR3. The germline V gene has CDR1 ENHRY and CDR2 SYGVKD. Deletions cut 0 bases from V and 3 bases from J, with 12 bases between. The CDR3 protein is CAISESRTDGYEQYF. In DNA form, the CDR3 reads TGTGCCATCAGTGAGTCGAGGACAGACGGCTACGAGCAGTACTTC.

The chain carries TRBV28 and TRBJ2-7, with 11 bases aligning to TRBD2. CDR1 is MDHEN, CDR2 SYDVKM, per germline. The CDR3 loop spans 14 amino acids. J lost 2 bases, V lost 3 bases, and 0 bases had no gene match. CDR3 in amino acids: CASSFSGRAYEQYF. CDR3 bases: TGTGCCAGCAGTTTTAGCGGGAGGGCCTACGAGCAGTACTTC.

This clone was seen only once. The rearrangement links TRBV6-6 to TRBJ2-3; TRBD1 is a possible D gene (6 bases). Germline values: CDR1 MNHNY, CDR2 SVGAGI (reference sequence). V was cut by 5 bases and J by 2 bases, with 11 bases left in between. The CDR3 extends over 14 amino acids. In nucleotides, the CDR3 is TGTGCCAGCAGTGGACAGAGATTCACAGATACGCAGTATTTT. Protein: CASSGQRFTDTQYF.

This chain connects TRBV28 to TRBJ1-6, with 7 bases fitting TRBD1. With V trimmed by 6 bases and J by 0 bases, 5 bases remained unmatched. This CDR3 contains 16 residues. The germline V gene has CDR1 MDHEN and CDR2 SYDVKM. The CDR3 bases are TGTGCCAGCAGCCTGGGACAGAGCTCCTATAATTCACCCCTCCACTTT. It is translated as CASSLGQSSYNSPLHF.

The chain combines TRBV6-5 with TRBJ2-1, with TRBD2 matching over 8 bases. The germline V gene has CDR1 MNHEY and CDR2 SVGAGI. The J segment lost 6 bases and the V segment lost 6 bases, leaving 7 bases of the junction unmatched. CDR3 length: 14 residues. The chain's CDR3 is CASSQRESGNEQFF. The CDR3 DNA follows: TGTGCCAGCAGCCAGCGGGAGTCGGGCAATGAGCAGTTCTTC.

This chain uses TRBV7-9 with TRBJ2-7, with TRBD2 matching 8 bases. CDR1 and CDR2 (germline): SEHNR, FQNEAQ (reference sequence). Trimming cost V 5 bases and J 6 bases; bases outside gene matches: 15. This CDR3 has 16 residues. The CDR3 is CASSPPRRREVREQYF. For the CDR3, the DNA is TGTGCCAGCAGCCCACCACGTCGGCGGGAGGTCCGCGAGCAGTACTTC.